This TCR beta chain was profiled in a study of human thymus T cells. Study-wide results and limits: V and J genes seemed to be used with bias in thymic and blood repertoires. Thymic repertoires of unrelated individuals were reported in related research to overlap highly.

Turning to this clone: No antigen is known for it.

Corrective cardiac surgery supplied the resected thymus tissue. Donation was from healthy Finnish infants who were having corrective surgery that addressed congenital heart defects. The table came from immunoSEQ multiplex PCR; TCRdb's copy has only in-frame clones and leaves some out. The sample contains approximately 71,000 clones, about 95% of which appear only once. Sequenced sample: thymus tissue. The source of this sequence is a girl under three years old with a congenital heart defect but otherwise immunologically healthy.

CDR3 amino acids: CASSLELAGGPGETQYF. In nucleotides, the CDR3 is TGTGCCAGCAGCTTAGAACTAGCGGGAGGGCCGGGAGAGACCCAGTACTTC. The chain uses TRBV11-2 and TRBJ2-5, with TRBD2 identical over 13 bases. Per the germline V gene, CDR1 is SGHAT and CDR2 is FQNNGV. J gave up 4 bases and V 0 bases, and 5 bases lay outside the gene matches. The CDR3 length is 17 residues.